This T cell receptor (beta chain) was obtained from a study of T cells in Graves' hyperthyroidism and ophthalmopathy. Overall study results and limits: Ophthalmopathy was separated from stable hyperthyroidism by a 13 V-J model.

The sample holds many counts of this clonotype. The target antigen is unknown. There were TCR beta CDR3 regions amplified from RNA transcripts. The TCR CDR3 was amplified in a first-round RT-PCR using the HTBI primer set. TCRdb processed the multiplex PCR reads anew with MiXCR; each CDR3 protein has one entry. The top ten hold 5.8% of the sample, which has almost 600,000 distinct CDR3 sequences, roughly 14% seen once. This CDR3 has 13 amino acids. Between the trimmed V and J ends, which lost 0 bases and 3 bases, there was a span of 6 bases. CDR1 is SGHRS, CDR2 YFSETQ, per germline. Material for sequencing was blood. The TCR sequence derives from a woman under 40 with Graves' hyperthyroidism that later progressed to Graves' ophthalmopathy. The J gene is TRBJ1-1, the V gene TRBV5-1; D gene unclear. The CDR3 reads CASSLVEDTEAFF. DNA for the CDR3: TGCGCCAGCAGCTTGGTCGAGGACACTGAAGCTTTCTTT.